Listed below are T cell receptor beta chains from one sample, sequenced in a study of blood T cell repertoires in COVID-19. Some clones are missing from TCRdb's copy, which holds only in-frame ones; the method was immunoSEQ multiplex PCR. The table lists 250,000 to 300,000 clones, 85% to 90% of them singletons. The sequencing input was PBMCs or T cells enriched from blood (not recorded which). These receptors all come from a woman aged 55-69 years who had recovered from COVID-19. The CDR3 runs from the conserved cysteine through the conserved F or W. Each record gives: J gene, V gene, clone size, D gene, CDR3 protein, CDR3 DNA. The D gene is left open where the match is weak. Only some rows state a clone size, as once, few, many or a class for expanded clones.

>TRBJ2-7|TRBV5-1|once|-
CASSLAGVRDEQYF
TGCGCCAGCAGCTTGGCCGGGGTCCGGGACGAGCAGTACTTC
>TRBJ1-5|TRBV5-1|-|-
CASSRGEGSNQPQHF
TGCGCCAGCAGCCGCGGGGAGGGGTCAAATCAGCCCCAGCATTTT
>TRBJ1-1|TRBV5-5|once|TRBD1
CASSLSLGQGNTEAFF
TGTGCCAGCAGCTTGTCGTTGGGACAGGGGAACACTGAAGCTTTCTTT
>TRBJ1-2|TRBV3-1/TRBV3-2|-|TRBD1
CASSHLGTGEYGYTF
TGTGCCAGCAGCCATCTCGGGACAGGGGAATATGGCTACACCTTC
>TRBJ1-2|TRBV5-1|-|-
CASSPGWGQNYGYTF
TGCGCCAGCAGCCCAGGGTGGGGGCAGAACTATGGCTACACCTTC
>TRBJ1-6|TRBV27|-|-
CASSLQGSYNSPLHF
TGTGCCAGCAGTTTACAGGGTTCCTATAATTCACCCCTCCACTTT
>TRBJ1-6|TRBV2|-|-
CASSGVGAGNSPLHF
TGTGCCAGCAGTGGAGTGGGGGCAGGTAATTCACCCCTCCACTTT
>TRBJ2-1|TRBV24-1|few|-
CATSEPYSYNEQFF
TGTGCCACCAGTGAGCCCTACTCCTACAATGAGCAGTTCTTC
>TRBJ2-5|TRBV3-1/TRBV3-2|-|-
CASSQGPSSQYF
TGTGCCAGCAGCCAAGGTCCGAGCTCCCAGTACTTC
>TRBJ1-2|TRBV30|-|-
CAWSVQGDGYTF
TGTGCCTGGAGTGTCCAGGGCGACGGCTACACCTTC
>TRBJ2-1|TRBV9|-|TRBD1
CASSVDRGPNNEQFF
TGTGCCAGCAGCGTAGACAGGGGGCCTAACAATGAGCAGTTCTTC
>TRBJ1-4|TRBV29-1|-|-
CSVEEDFIGVGEKLFF
TGCAGCGTTGAAGAGGACTTCATTGGGGTTGGTGAAAAACTGTTTTTT
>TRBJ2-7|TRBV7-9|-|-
CASSLGQAVTFYEQYF
TGTGCCAGCAGCTTAGGTCAGGCAGTTACTTTTTACGAGCAGTACTTC
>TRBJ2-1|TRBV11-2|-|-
CASSSSKARGYNEQFF
TGTGCCAGCAGCTCGTCTAAGGCCAGGGGATACAATGAGCAGTTCTTC
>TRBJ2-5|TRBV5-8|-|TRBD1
CASSLSIGDRGETQYF
TGTGCCAGCAGCTTGAGTATAGGGGACAGGGGTGAGACCCAGTACTTC
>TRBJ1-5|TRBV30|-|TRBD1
CAWSARTGGNQPQHF
TGTGCCTGGAGTGCCAGGACAGGTGGCAATCAGCCCCAGCATTTT
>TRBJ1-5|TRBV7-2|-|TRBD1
CASSLARDRVRYSNQPQHF
TGTGCCAGCAGCTTAGCGCGGGACAGAGTTAGATATAGCAATCAGCCCCAGCATTTT
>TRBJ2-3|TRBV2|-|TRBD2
CASSVGLAGVNTQYF
TGTGCCAGCAGTGTTGGGCTAGCGGGAGTAAATACGCAGTATTTT
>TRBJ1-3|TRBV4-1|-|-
CASSQDLGRVSGNTIYF
TGCGCCAGCAGCCAAGATCTGGGGAGGGTATCTGGAAACACCATATATTTT
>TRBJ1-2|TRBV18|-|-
CASSPRGQQNFFGYTF
TGTGCCAGCTCACCACGAGGACAGCAAAACTTTTTCGGCTACACCTTC
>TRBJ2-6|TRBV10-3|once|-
CAISDLMGGRTDRVAGANVLTF
TGTGCCATCAGTGATTTGATGGGTGGGCGGACGGACAGAGTAGCTGGGGCCAACGTCCTGACTTTC
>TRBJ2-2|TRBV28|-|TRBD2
CASRLAGITGELFF
TGTGCCAGCAGGCTAGCGGGAATCACCGGGGAGCTGTTTTTT
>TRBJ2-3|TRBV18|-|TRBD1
CASSPPLDRGPIDTQYF
TGTGCCAGCTCACCACCGCTGGACAGGGGGCCGATAGATACGCAGTATTTT
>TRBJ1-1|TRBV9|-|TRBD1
CASSVAGQSTNTEAFF
TGTGCCAGCAGCGTAGCGGGACAGAGCACGAACACTGAAGCTTTCTTT
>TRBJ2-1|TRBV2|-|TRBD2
CASSLGLAGIYEQFF
TGTGCCAGCAGTTTAGGACTAGCGGGTATCTATGAGCAGTTCTTC
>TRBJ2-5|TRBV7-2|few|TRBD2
CASSLGLWGSGASQETQYF
TGTGCCAGCAGCTTGGGACTGTGGGGCAGCGGGGCGAGCCAAGAGACCCAGTACTTC
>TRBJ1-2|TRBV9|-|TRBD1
CASSVGTGGAFGYTF
TGTGCCAGCAGCGTTGGGACAGGGGGCGCTTTTGGCTACACCTTC
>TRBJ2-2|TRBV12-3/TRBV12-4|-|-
CASSPQNTGELFF
TGTGCCAGCAGTCCCCAGAACACCGGGGAGCTGTTTTTT
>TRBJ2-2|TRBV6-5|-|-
CASTSYTGELFF
TGTGCCAGCACCTCTTACACCGGGGAGCTGTTTTTT
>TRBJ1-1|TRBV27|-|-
CASTGLGTEAFF
TGTGCCAGCACCGGGTTGGGCACTGAAGCTTTCTTT
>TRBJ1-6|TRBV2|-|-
CASTPRGLYNSPLHF
TGTGCCAGCACCCCCCGAGGGCTCTATAATTCACCCCTCCACTTT
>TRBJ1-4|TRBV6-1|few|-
CASSEDINEKLFF
TGTGCCAGCAGTGAAGACATCAATGAAAAACTGTTTTTT
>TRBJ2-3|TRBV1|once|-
CTSSPRYTDTQYF
TGCACCAGCAGCCCTCGTTACACAGATACGCAGTATTTT
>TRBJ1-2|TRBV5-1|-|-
CASSPLAGSYGYTF
TGCGCCAGCAGCCCCTTGGCGGGGTCCTATGGCTACACCTTC
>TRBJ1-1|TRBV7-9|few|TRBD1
CASSLIGQVGAFF
TGTGCCAGCAGCCTCATTGGACAGGTTGGCGCTTTCTTT
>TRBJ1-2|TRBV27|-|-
CASRRQIPGLDGYTF
TGTGCCAGCAGGAGACAGATTCCCGGCCTTGATGGCTACACCTTC
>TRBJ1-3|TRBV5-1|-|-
CASSLQTDPGNTIYF
TGCGCCAGCAGCTTACAGACAGACCCTGGAAACACCATATATTTT
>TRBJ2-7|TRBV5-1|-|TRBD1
CASSQNPGQGVYEQYF
TGCGCCAGCAGCCAGAATCCGGGGCAGGGGGTCTACGAGCAGTACTTC
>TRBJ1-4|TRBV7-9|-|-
CASSLRGPNEKLFF
TGTGCCAGCAGCTTAAGGGGCCCTAATGAAAAACTGTTTTTT
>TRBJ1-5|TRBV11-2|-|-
CASSLDGRRQPQHF
TGTGCCAGCAGCTTAGATGGGAGGCGACAGCCCCAGCATTTT
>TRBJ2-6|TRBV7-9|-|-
CASSSADRANVLTF
TGTGCCAGCAGCTCCGCTGACAGGGCCAACGTCCTGACTTTC
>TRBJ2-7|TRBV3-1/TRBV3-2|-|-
CASSPLSSVRDEQYF
TGTGCCAGCAGTCCACTCTCTAGCGTTAGGGACGAGCAGTACTTC
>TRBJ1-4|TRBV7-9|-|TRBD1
CASSRDSSNEKLFF
TGTGCCAGCAGCAGGGACAGCTCGAATGAAAAACTGTTTTTT
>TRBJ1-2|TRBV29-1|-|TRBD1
CSVGTAGGYTF
TGCAGCGTAGGGACAGCCGGTGGCTACACCTTC
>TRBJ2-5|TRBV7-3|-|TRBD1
CASRDRDRGEETQYF
TGTGCCAGCAGGGACCGGGACAGGGGCGAGGAGACCCAGTACTTC
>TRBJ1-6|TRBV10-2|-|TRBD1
CASRLGTANYNSPLHF
TGCGCCAGCAGACTCGGGACAGCCAACTATAATTCACCCCTCCACTTT
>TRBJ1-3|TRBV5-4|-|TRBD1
CASSTGQGGNTIYF
TGTGCCAGCAGCACGGGACAGGGAGGAAACACCATATATTTT
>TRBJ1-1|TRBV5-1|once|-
CASSLLLRGAMNTEAFF
TGCGCCAGCAGCCTCTTACTCAGGGGAGCGATGAACACTGAAGCTTTCTTT
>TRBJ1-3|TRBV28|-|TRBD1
CASRTQGAEGNTIYF
TGTGCCAGCAGGACCCAGGGGGCCGAAGGAAACACCATATATTTT
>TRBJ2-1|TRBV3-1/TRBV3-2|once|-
CASSQVGAEPRNNEQFF
TGTGCCAGCAGCCAAGTGGGGGCGGAGCCAAGGAACAATGAGCAGTTCTTC